This T cell receptor beta chain was captured by sequencing in a study of regulatory T cells in long-lasting Graves disease. V was pared by 7 bases and J by 5 bases, with 10 bases between. The germline gives CDR1 KGHDR, CDR2 SFDVKD. This CDR3 comprises 13 residues. This clonotype showed up just a few times. Antigen specificity is unknown. Library construction for TCR beta used iRepertoire HTBI primers and Arm-PCR of CDR3 regions. TCRdb analysed the multiplex PCR reads with MiXCR anew, one entry per CDR3 protein. Of 540,000 or so distinct CDR3 sequences in the sample, approximately 12% were seen once. Noted time point: newly diagnosed GD, antithyroid drugs for less than 3 months. There was RNA extracted from PBMCs, and the TCR library was made from it. Study-wide findings and caveats: Reduced TCR diversity was observed in persistent Graves' patients versus newly diagnosed patients.

This sample was also put to use in a study of T cells in Graves' hyperthyroidism and ophthalmopathy.

The genes are TRBV24-1 and TRBJ2-2; no clear D gene. This sample comprised peripheral blood mononuclear cells (PBMCs), obtained at new diagnosis, from a patient treated with antithyroid drugs. The TCR was taken from a man aged 25-45 years with Graves disease. The CDR3 DNA reads TGTGCCACCAGCCAACCTCTAACCGGGGAGCTGTTTTTT. Protein product: CATSQPLTGELFF.